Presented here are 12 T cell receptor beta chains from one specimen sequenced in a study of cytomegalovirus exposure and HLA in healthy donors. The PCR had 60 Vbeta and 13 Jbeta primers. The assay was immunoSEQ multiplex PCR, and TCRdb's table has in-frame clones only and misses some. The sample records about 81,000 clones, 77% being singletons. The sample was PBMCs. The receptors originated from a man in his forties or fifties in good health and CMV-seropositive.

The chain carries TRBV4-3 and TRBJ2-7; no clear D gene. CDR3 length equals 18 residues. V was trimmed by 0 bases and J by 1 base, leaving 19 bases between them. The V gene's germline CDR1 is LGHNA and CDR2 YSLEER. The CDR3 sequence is CASSQDHLKASLSYEQYF. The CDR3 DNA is TGCGCCAGCAGCCAAGATCACCTAAAGGCTAGTTTGTCCTACGAGCAGTACTTC.

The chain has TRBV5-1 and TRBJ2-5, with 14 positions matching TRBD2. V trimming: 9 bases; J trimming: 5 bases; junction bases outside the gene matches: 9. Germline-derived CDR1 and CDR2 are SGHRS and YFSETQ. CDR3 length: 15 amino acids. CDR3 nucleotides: TGCGCCACCACAGGACTAGCGGGAGGTCCGGAGACCCAGTACTTC. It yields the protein CATTGLAGGPETQYF.

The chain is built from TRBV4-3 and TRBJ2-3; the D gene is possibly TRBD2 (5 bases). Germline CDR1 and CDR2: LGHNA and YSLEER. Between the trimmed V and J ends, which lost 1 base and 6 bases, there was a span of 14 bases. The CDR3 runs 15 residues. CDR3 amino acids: CASSQVGLAVDTQYF. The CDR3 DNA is TGCGCCAGCAGCCAAGTCGGGCTAGCAGTCGATACGCAGTATTTT.

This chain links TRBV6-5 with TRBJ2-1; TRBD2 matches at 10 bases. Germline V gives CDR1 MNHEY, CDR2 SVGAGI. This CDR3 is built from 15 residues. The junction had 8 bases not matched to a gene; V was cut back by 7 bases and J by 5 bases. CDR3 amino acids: CASMLAGGLNNEQFF. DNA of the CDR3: TGTGCCAGCATGTTAGCGGGAGGACTTAACAATGAGCAGTTCTTC.

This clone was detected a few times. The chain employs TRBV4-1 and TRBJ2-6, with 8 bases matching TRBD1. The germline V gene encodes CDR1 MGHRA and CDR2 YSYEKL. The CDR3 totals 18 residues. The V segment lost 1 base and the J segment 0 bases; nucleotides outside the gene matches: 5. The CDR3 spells CASSQAPRGPSGANVLTF. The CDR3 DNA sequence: TGCGCCAGCAGCCAAGCCCCCAGGGGGCCCTCTGGGGCCAACGTCCTGACTTTC.

For the CDR3, the DNA is TGTGCCAGCAGCTTAGTTGGGCCTGTGCTTACTGAAGCTTTCTTT. Translation gives CASSLVGPVLTEAFF. V usage is TRBV11-2 and J usage is TRBJ1-1; unclear D gene. This CDR3 is 15 amino acids long. V lost 1 base to trimming and J lost 5 bases, with 14 bases between them. Germline CDR1 is SGHAT and CDR2 is FQNNGV.

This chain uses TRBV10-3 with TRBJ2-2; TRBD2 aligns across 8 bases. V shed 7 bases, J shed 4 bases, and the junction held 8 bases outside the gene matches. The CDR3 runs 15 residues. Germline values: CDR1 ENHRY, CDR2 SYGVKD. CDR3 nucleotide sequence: TGTGCCATCAAAGGAGCGGGAGAACCCACCGGGGAGCTGTTTTTT. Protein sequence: CAIKGAGEPTGELFF.

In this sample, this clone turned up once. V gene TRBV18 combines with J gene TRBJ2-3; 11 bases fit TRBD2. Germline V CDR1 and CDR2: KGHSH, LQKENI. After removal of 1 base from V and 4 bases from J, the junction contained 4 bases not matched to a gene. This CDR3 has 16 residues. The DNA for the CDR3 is TGTGCCAGCTCACCACGGCTAGCGGGAGGCCCAGATACGCAGTATTTT. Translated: CASSPRLAGGPDTQYF.

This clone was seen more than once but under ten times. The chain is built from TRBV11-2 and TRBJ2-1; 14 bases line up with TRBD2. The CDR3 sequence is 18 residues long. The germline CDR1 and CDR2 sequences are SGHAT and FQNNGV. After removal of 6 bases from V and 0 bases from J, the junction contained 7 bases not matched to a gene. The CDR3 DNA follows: TGTGCCAGCAGTTCCGGACTAGCGGGAGGAGGCTCCTACAATGAGCAGTTCTTC. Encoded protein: CASSSGLAGGGSYNEQFF.

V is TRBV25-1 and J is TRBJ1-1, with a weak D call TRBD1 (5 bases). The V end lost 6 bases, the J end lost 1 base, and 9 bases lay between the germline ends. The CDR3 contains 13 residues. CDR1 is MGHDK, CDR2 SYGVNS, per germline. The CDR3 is CASRTGSNTEAFF. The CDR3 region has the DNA TGTGCCAGCAGAACAGGATCGAACACTGAAGCTTTCTTT.

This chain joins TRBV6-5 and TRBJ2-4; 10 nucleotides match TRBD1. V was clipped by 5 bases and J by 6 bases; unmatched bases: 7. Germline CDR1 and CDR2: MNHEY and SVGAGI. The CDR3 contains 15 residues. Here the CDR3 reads CASSRDRGLVNIQYF. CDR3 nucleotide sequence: TGTGCCAGCAGTAGAGACAGGGGGCTAGTAAACATTCAGTACTTC.

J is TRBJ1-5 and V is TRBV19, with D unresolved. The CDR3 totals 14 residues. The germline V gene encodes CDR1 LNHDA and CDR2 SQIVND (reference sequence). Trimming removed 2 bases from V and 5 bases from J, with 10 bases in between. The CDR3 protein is CASSIRSEYQPQHF. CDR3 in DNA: TGTGCCAGTAGTATACGGTCCGAATATCAGCCCCAGCATTTT.